One T cell receptor beta chain is described in this entry. This CDR3 is built from 15 residues. Germline V gene lookup returns CDR1 MRHNA and CDR2 SNTAGT. The V and J ends lost 4 bases and 4 bases respectively, with 13 bases between them. The source of the sample is a study of T cell clonotyping in hematopoietic cell transplantation. The assay was immunoSEQ multiplex PCR, and TCRdb's table has in-frame clones only and misses some. This table holds tens of thousands of clones, 85% to 95% found once. Stated time point: recipient sample about 28 days before transplant, after cytoreduction. The specimen comprised peripheral blood mononuclear cells, sampled before stem cell transplant. The source is a man aged 40-49 years with chronic myeloid leukemia. Some clones in this sample may be carry-over from other donors' samples. This chain connects TRBV6-4 to TRBJ1-4; D gene uncertain. In DNA form, the CDR3 reads TGTGCCAGCAGTGTTTCAGGACGGCTTAATGAAAAACTGTTTTTT. Protein sequence: CASSVSGRLNEKLFF.